A selection of T cell receptor beta chains follows, all from one sample in a study of beta chain features in type 1 diabetes. TCRdb's table, derived via immunoSEQ multiplex PCR, lists solely in-frame clones and lacks some. The sample shows under 350,000 clones, 13% to 15% of them seen only once. Sequencing was done on a sample of naive CD4+ T cells from blood. The receptor set was obtained from a man between 25 and 39 years old with type 1 diabetes. CDR3s include the opening cysteine and the closing phenylalanine or tryptophan.

cdr3_aa	j_call	v_call
CASSSGQNNEKLFF	TRBJ1-4	TRBV28
CASSLYAGTGITDTQYF	TRBJ2-3	TRBV5-6
CASSLNVGANVLTF	TRBJ2-6	TRBV5-1
CASSGRDSTWTYEQYF	TRBJ2-7	TRBV7-2
CASSSDRGNEQFF	TRBJ2-1	TRBV7-2
CASSFGTTTDYEQYF	TRBJ2-7	TRBV6-5
CASSDLSNQPQHF	TRBJ1-5	TRBV2
CASSHNTGSYGYTF	TRBJ1-2	TRBV5-4
CASSFGRLAGEQFF	TRBJ2-1	TRBV7-8
CATGGGTGVGELFF	TRBJ2-2	TRBV10-3
CASTGEGLYEQYF	TRBJ2-7	TRBV18
CASSLAPRSYEQYF	TRBJ2-7	TRBV5-6
CASTGGGTGFWETQYF	TRBJ2-5	TRBV28
CASSIGASGANVLTF	TRBJ2-6	TRBV19
CASSRRTNTEAFF	TRBJ1-1	TRBV2
CASSLGGLLIGNQPQHF	TRBJ1-5	TRBV28
CASSPKGVRYEQYF	TRBJ2-7	TRBV5-6
CASSLIAWGQGDIF	TRBJ1-2	TRBV5-1
CASSFFVDSGRASYNEQFF	TRBJ2-1	TRBV7-6
CASSSQTGRGAKNIQYF	TRBJ2-4	TRBV7-2
CASFKYLDNEQFF	TRBJ2-1	TRBV5-1
CASRRTETNTEAFF	TRBJ1-1	TRBV6-5
CASNRLAGAYEQYF	TRBJ2-7	TRBV6-5
CASSFVAYEQYF	TRBJ2-7	TRBV28
CASSLVAGGSSSYNEQFF	TRBJ2-1	TRBV5-1
CASSLGAGSYEQYF	TRBJ2-7	TRBV7-2
CASSQTLRRANVLTF	TRBJ2-6	TRBV4-3
CSVEDIGTEAFF	TRBJ1-1	TRBV29-1
CASRQDTNTEAFF	TRBJ1-1	TRBV5-6
CSVSRQGRNTEAFF	TRBJ1-1	TRBV29-1
CASSESRGVVQETQYF	TRBJ2-5	TRBV25-1
CASRRQGTDTQYF	TRBJ2-3	TRBV6-1
CASSSPSGSTPFF	TRBJ2-1	TRBV5-6
CAISDGQGETQYF	TRBJ2-5	TRBV10-3
CASSLPKASGDNEQFF	TRBJ2-1	TRBV28
CASSLLQGLAGGNEQFF	TRBJ2-1	TRBV4-2
CASSQDGGNQPQHF	TRBJ1-5	TRBV4-2
CASSLVGTSGSQTQYF	TRBJ2-5	TRBV11-2
CSIRLAGGPREQYF	TRBJ2-7	TRBV29-1
CASSAWTSGSETQYF	TRBJ2-5	TRBV7-8
CASINLGAEIRGYTF	TRBJ1-2	TRBV7-2
CASSLGGSSYNEQFF	TRBJ2-1	TRBV11-2
CASMGGGSEQYF	TRBJ2-7	TRBV2
CASSAQGLANTGELFF	TRBJ2-2	TRBV2
CASRETGMGETQYF	TRBJ2-5	TRBV28
CASSLAVTSGRFSYNEQFF	TRBJ2-1	TRBV11-1
CASSPSSGTGHEQYF	TRBJ2-7	TRBV7-2